These 3 T cell receptor beta chains share one sample of origin, sequenced in a study of cytomegalovirus exposure and HLA in healthy donors (dated by TCRdb to about 2017). The library was made by the immunoSEQ multiplex PCR assay. The table comes from immuneACCESS by way of TCRdb, which keeps in-frame sequences with V and J called. Part of the clones is missing from these tables; in studies checked, under half for an unresolved V gene and the rest for unknown reasons. This sample gives some 220,000 clones in total; about nine tenths of them show up just once. 1% to 1.2% of the sample is held by the ten biggest clonotypes. The sample comprised PBMCs. Receptors originate from a woman younger than 35 in good health and CMV-seronegative.

The V gene is TRBV5-4, the J gene TRBJ1-1; D is unresolved. Per the germline V gene, CDR1 is SGHNT and CDR2 is YYREEE (reference sequence). Trimming removed 0 bases from V and 3 bases from J, with 12 bases in between. The CDR3 is made up of 15 amino acids. The CDR3 DNA is TGTGCCAGCAGCTTGGGGTACCACGGTTACACTGAAGCTTTCTTT. The encoded protein is CASSLGYHGYTEAFF.

This clone has just one count. The V call is TRBV18, the J call TRBJ2-1; TRBD2 is a possible D gene (5 bases). Germline values: CDR1 KGHSH, CDR2 LQKENI. Trimming shortened V by 3 bases and J by 3 bases, and 9 bases separated the two germline ends. The CDR3 loop spans 14 amino acids. CDR3 sequence (DNA): TGTGCCAGCTCACCTGAACTAGACTACAATGAGCAGTTCTTC. This encodes CASSPELDYNEQFF. The whole variable domain, remainder taken from reference TRBV18 and TRBJ2-1, is NAGVMQNPRHLVRRRGQEARLRCSPMKGHSHVYWYRQLPEEGLKFMVYLQKENIIDESGMPKERFSAEFPKEGPSILRIQQVVRGDSAAYFCASSPELDYNEQFFGPGTRLTVL.

This chain connects TRBV19 to TRBJ2-5, with 8 bases fitting TRBD1. This CDR3 has 15 amino acids. In germline, CDR1 is LNHDA, CDR2 SQIVND (reference sequence). Unmatched junction bases numbered 5, after V lost 0 bases and J lost 5 bases. In DNA form, the CDR3 reads TGTGCCAGTAGTATAGAAGGCAGGGGGCACGAGACCCAGTACTTC. This translates into CASSIEGRGHETQYF.